This TCR beta chain stems from a study of blood T cell repertoires in COVID-19. This CDR3 has 14 residues. After removal of 11 bases from V and 0 bases from J, the junction contained 8 bases not matched to a gene. CDR1 is MNHNY and CDR2 is SVGAGI in the germline V gene (reference sequence). Authors' processing steps: How many nucleated cells were present was estimated from reference gene primer amplification. The data were produced by immunoSEQ multiplex PCR, yet TCRdb's version contains in-frame clones alone and is incomplete. V, J and clone size are taken as reported in that table, and D and trimming were inferred from the DNA itself. This sample has roughly 50,000 clones, with about 91% found just once.

Sample: peripheral blood. The sequence was obtained from a man aged 50 to 60 with active COVID-19. The V gene is TRBV6-6, the J gene TRBJ2-3; 7 nucleotides match TRBD2. CDR3 sequence reads: CALGGSTSTDTQYF. Here the CDR3 DNA reads TGTGCCCTCGGGGGGAGTACTAGCACAGATACGCAGTATTTT.